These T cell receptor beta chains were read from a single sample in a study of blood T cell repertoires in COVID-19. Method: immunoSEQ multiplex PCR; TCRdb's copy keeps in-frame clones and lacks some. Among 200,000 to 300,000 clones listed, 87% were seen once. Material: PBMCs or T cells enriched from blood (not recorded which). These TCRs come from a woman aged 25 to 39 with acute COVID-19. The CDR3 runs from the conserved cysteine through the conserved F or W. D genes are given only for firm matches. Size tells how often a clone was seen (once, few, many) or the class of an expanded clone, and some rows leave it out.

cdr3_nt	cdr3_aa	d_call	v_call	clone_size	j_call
TGCGCCAGCAGCCGCCCGGAGGGCGAGCAGTACTTC	CASSRPEGEQYF	NA	TRBV5-1	NA	TRBJ2-7
TGCAGCGTTGAAGGGAGGGTTAACACTGAAGCTTTCTTT	CSVEGRVNTEAFF	NA	TRBV29-1	NA	TRBJ1-1
TGTGCCAGCAGGCAGGGAGGCACCGGGGAGCTGTTTTTT	CASRQGGTGELFF	NA	TRBV6-4	NA	TRBJ2-2
TGTGCCAGCAGTGAAGGCCTGCGTCCTGAAAAACTGTTTTTT	CASSEGLRPEKLFF	NA	TRBV6-1	NA	TRBJ1-4
TGTGCCACCAGCAGAGGGACAGGGATGATCACAGATACGCAGTATTTT	CATSRGTGMITDTQYF	TRBD1	TRBV15	NA	TRBJ2-3
TGTGCCAGCAGCCCGTCCGGGACAGACTATGGCTACACCTTC	CASSPSGTDYGYTF	TRBD1	TRBV7-6	NA	TRBJ1-2
TGTGCCAGCAGTTTGACAGGGGGCGCGGAGACTGGAAACACCATATATTTT	CASSLTGGAETGNTIYF	TRBD1	TRBV27	NA	TRBJ1-3
TGTGCCAGCAGCGGAGGCGGGACAGGGTCTCAGCCCCAGCATTTT	CASSGGGTGSQPQHF	TRBD1	TRBV9	NA	TRBJ1-5
TGTGCCAGCAGCTTAGACAGGGGTGGTGGCTACACCTTC	CASSLDRGGGYTF	TRBD1	TRBV7-2	NA	TRBJ1-2
TGTGCCAGCAGCTTGGTAGGGGGCGACGACTATGGCTACACCTTC	CASSLVGGDDYGYTF	TRBD1	TRBV5-6	once	TRBJ1-2
TGTGCCAGCAGTGTTACAGGGATGAGTCGAAACGAGCAGTACTTC	CASSVTGMSRNEQYF	NA	TRBV2	NA	TRBJ2-7
TGTGCCAGCAGCTTAGCCCTCTGGCGGGGGGGCTTCAATGAGCAGTTCTTC	CASSLALWRGGFNEQFF	TRBD2	TRBV7-8	NA	TRBJ2-1
TGTGCCAGCAGCGGGGGACAGGGAAGAGACACTGAAGCTTTCTTT	CASSGGQGRDTEAFF	TRBD1	TRBV9	NA	TRBJ1-1
TGCGCCAGCAGTGAGGACACTCAGCCCCAGCATTTT	CASSEDTQPQHF	NA	TRBV10-1	NA	TRBJ1-5